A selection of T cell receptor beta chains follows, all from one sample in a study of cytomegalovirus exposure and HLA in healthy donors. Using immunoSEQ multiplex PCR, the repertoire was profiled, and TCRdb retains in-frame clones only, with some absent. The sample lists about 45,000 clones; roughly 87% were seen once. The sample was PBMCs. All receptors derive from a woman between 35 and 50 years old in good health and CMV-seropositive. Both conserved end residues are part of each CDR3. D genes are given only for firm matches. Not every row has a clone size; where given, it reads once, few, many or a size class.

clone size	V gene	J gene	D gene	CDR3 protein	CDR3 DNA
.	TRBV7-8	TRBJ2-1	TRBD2	CASSLGLAGYNEQFF	TGTGCCAGCAGCTTGGGACTAGCGGGTTACAATGAGCAGTTCTTC
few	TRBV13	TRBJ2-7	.	CASSRGGGYEQYF	TGTGCCAGCAGTCGCGGCGGAGGCTACGAGCAGTACTTC
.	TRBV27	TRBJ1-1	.	CASSITGNTEAFF	TGTGCCAGCAGTATAACAGGGAACACTGAAGCTTTCTTT
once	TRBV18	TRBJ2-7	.	CASSADYEQYF	TGTGCCAGCTCGGCTGACTACGAGCAGTACTTC
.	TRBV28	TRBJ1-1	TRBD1	CASSIQTGGRTEAFF	TGTGCCAGCAGTATACAGACAGGGGGTCGAACTGAAGCTTTCTTT
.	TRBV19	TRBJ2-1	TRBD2	CASSTSLAGQNNEQFF	TGTGCCAGTAGTACCTCTCTAGCGGGACAGAACAATGAGCAGTTCTTC
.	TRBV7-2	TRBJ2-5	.	CASSFVGQETQYF	TGTGCCAGCAGCTTTGTCGGGCAAGAGACCCAGTACTTC
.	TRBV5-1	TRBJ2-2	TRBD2	CASSGGLAGGWGANTGELFF	TGCGCCAGCAGCGGTGGACTAGCGGGAGGTTGGGGCGCGAACACCGGGGAGCTGTTTTTT
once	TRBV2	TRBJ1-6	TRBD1	CASSRQGANSPLHF	TGTGCCAGCAGTCGACAGGGGGCAAATTCACCCCTCCACTTT
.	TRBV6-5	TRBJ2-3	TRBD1	CASSNTGGTDTQYF	TGTGCCAGCAGTAACACAGGGGGCACAGATACGCAGTATTTT
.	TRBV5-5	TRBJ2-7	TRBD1	CASIPGQGTGSYEQYF	TGTGCCAGCATCCCCGGACAGGGAACAGGCTCCTACGAGCAGTACTTC
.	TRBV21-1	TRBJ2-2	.	CASSKAQGTTISGELFF	TGTGCCAGCAGCAAAGCGCAAGGGACTACCATATCCGGGGAGCTGTTTTTT
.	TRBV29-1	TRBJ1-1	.	CSVAFDRSNTEAFF	TGCAGCGTTGCCTTCGACAGATCGAACACTGAAGCTTTCTTT
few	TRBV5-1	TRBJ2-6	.	CASSLDTVESGANVLTF	TGCGCCAGCAGCTTGGATACGGTGGAGTCTGGGGCCAACGTCCTGACTTTC
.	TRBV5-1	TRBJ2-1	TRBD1	CASSAGGTGDNEQFF	TGCGCCAGCAGCGCGGGCGGGACAGGGGACAATGAGCAGTTCTTC
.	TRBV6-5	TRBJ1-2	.	CASSYGAFYGYTF	TGTGCCAGCAGTTACGGGGCATTCTATGGCTACACCTTC
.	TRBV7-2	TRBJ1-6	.	CASSLQSLNSPLHF	TGTGCCAGCAGCCTACAGTCCCTGAATTCACCCCTCCACTTT
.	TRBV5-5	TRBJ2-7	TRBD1	CASSPDAGTGYYEQYF	TGTGCCAGCAGCCCGGACGCGGGGACAGGGTACTACGAGCAGTACTTC
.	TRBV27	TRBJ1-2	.	CASSTLLLTGKYGYTF	TGTGCCAGCAGTACCCTCCTCTTAACAGGGAAGTATGGCTACACCTTC
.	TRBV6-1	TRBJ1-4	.	CASSERNEKLFF	TGTGCCAGCAGTGAGAGGAATGAAAAACTGTTTTTT
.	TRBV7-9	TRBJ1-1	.	CASSPKYTEAFF	TGTGCCAGCAGCCCTAAATACACTGAAGCTTTCTTT
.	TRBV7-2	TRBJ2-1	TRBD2	CASSLNGGSIYNEQFF	TGTGCCAGCAGCCTAAACGGGGGGTCGATCTACAATGAGCAGTTCTTC
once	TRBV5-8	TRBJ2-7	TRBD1	CDSSLQGTGGVYEQYF	TGTGACAGCAGCTTGCAGGGGACAGGAGGGGTTTACGAGCAGTACTTC
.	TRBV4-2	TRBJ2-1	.	CASSQETVSSYNEQFF	TGTGCCAGCAGCCAGGAGACAGTCAGCTCCTACAATGAGCAGTTCTTC
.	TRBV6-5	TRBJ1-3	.	CASSYSDTPNTIYF	TGTGCCAGCAGTTACTCGGACACGCCAAACACCATATATTTT
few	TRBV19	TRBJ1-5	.	CASSTIRGQPQHF	TGTGCCAGTAGTACAATTCGGGGGCAGCCCCAGCATTTT
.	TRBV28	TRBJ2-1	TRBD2	CASSLGTRYYNEQFF	TGTGCCAGCAGCCTCGGGACTAGGTACTACAATGAGCAGTTCTTC
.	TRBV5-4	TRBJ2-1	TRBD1	CASSMGQAGNEQFF	TGTGCCAGCAGCATGGGACAGGCTGGCAATGAGCAGTTCTTC
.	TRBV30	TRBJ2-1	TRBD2	CAWKGGGPYNEQFF	TGTGCCTGGAAGGGCGGGGGTCCCTACAATGAGCAGTTCTTC